This T cell receptor beta chain came from a study of blood T cell repertoires in COVID-19. Study at large: Sites across the United States, Italy and Spain contributed samples from acute and convalescent COVID-19.

In the authors' methods: Reference gene primer amplification in the assay estimated nucleated cell counts. Sequencing used immunoSEQ multiplex PCR; TCRdb keeps in-frame clones, though not all of them. V, J and clone size are those of that table, while D and trimming were read from the DNA. The sample gives 240,000 or so clones, about 80% of which show up once; approximately 1.9% is in the top ten. The CDR3 covers 15 residues. Looked up from germline, CDR1 is LGHNA and CDR2 is YNFKEQ. V was clipped by 0 bases and J by 4 bases, with 12 bases between them. Input material: peripheral blood. The TCR originated in a woman aged 80 or older with acute or convalescent COVID-19. This chain joins TRBV4-2 and TRBJ1-1, with D unclear. CDR3 sequence: CASSQDIRGFTEAFF. CDR3 bases: TGTGCCAGCAGCCAAGACATAAGAGGGTTCACTGAAGCTTTCTTT.